Following are 13 T cell receptor beta chains from one sample sequenced in a study of T cells expressing NK-cell markers. TCRdb reworked the 5' RACE reads into one entry per CDR3 protein, no DNA. Its table records 500,000 to 600,000 distinct CDR3 sequences. The specimen sequenced was blood T cells: a sorted CD56 or NKG2C T cell subset, CD4+ or CD8+ T cells, or bulk PBMC T cells (not recorded which). These receptors all come from a man between 18 and 29 years old in good health.

V usage is TRBV2 and J usage is TRBJ2-5; checking the TCRdb D call of TRBD2 is not possible without DNA. Looked up from germline, CDR1 is SNHLY and CDR2 is FYNNEI. This CDR3 contains 15 residues. CDR3 residues: CASRFTFRGGETQYF.

The gene calls are TRBV18 and TRBJ2-5; TCRdb selects TRBD2, and the lack of DNA leaves this call unchecked. CDR1 and CDR2 (germline): KGHSH, LQKENI. This CDR3 comprises 17 residues. This chain's CDR3 is CASSPRSGLAHQETQYF.

The chain joins TRBV9 to TRBJ2-1; TCRdb's assignment of TRBD2 cannot be checked, as there is no DNA. Looked up from germline, CDR1 is SGDLS and CDR2 is YYNGEE. This CDR3 is built from 16 residues. The CDR3 loop is CASSGKGLAGGNEQFF.

The chain uses TRBV5-1 and TRBJ1-5; no DNA is available, so the TRBD1 call from TCRdb remains unchecked. Germline assignment: CDR1 SGHRS and CDR2 YFSETQ. The CDR3 has 16 residues. The CDR3 here is CASSIGVGQGNQPQHF. Looking up the rest from reference TRBV5-1 and TRBJ1-5 gives the full variable domain: KAGVTQTPRYLIKTRGQQVTLSCSPISGHRSVSWYQQTPGQGLQFLFEYFSETQRNKGNFPGRFSGRQFSNSRSEMNVSTLELGDSALYLCASSIGVGQGNQPQHFGDGTRLSIL.

The chain uses TRBV9 and TRBJ1-2; TCRdb proposes TRBD1, but this gene call is untestable without DNA. This CDR3 contains 15 residues. Germline V gene data show CDR1 as SGDLS and CDR2 as YYNGEE. CDR3 residues: CASREGQGPNYGYTF. The full variable domain, completed using reference TRBV9 and TRBJ1-2, is DSGVTQTPKHLITATGQRVTLRCSPRSGDLSVYWYQQSLDQGLQFLIQYYNGEERAKGNILERFSAQQFPDLHSELNLSSLELGDSALYFCASREGQGPNYGYTFGSGTRLTVV.

This sequence joins TRBV12-3 or TRBV12-4 and TRBJ1-2; the D gene TCRdb calls, TRBD1, cannot be checked with no DNA. The CDR3 extends over 11 amino acids. The CDR3 loop is CASSWGIGYTF.

The CDR3 reads CSARALAGDYAEQFF. The chain recombines TRBV20-1 with TRBJ2-1; TCRdb returns TRBD2, unconfirmable since there is no DNA. The CDR3 runs to 15 residues. CDR1 is DFQATT, CDR2 SNEGSKA, per germline (reference sequence).

The rearrangement links TRBV10-3 to TRBJ2-1; TCRdb's D call of TRBD2 is untestable without DNA. CDR1 and CDR2 from the germline V gene are ENHRY and SYGVKD. The CDR3 is 14 amino acids. The CDR3 spells CAISERGRESEQFF.

This chain uses TRBV2 with TRBJ2-7; TCRdb calls TRBD1, which cannot be checked without DNA. The CDR3 is 15 residues long. Per the germline V gene, CDR1 is SNHLY and CDR2 is FYNNEI. CDR3 sequence reads: CASSDRDIGAYEQYF.

The chain carries TRBV3-1 and TRBJ2-7; TCRdb picks TRBD1, but there is no DNA to check that call. Germline loops: CDR1 LGHDT, CDR2 YNNKEL (reference sequence). The CDR3 has 16 residues. The CDR3 spells CASSLLGTGRLYEQYF.

V and J are TRBV9 and TRBJ2-1. CDR1 is SGDLS, CDR2 YYNGEE, per germline. The CDR3 length is 17 residues. The CDR3 sequence is CASSVFESTSSYNEQFF.

The chain employs TRBV28 and TRBJ2-1; TCRdb indicates TRBD2, and absent DNA this call remains unverified. Germline V CDR1 and CDR2: MDHEN, SYDVKM. The CDR3 runs 15 residues. The CDR3 sequence is CASSPTSSGSNEQFF.

This chain uses TRBV5-1 with TRBJ2-1; TCRdb designates TRBD2, a call that cannot be tested without DNA. The germline V gene encodes CDR1 SGHRS and CDR2 YFSETQ. This CDR3 contains 14 residues. CDR3 protein: CASSGGLAGEGQFF.